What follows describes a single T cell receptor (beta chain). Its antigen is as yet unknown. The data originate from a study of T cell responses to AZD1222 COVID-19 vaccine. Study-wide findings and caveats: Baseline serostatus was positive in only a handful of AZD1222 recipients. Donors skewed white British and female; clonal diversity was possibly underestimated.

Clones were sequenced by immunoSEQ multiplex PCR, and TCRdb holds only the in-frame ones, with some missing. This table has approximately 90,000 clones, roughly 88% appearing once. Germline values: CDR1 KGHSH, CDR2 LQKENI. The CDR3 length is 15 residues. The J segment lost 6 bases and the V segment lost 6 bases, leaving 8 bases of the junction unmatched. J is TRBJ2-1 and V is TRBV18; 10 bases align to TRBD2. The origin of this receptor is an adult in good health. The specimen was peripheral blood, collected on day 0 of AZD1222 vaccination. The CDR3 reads CASSNLLAGGNEQFF. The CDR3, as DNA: TGTGCCAGCTCCAACCTTTTAGCGGGAGGCAATGAGCAGTTCTTC.